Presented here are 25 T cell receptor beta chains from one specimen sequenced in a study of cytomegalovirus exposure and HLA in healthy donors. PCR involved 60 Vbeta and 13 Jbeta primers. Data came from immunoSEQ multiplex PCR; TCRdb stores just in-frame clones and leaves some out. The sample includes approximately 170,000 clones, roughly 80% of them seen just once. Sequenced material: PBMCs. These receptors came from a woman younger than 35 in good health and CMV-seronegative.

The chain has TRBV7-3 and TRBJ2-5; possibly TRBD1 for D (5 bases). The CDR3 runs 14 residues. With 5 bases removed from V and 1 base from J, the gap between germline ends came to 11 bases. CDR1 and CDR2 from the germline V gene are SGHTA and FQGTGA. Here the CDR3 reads CASSKNGAQETQYF. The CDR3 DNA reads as TGTGCCAGCAGCAAGAATGGGGCCCAAGAGACCCAGTACTTC. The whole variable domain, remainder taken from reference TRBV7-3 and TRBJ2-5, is GAGVSQTPSNKVTEKGKYVELRCDPISGHTALYWYRQSLGQGPEFLIYFQGTGAADDSGLPNDRFFAVRPEGSVSTLKIQRTERGDSAVYLCASSKNGAQETQYFGPGTRLLVL.

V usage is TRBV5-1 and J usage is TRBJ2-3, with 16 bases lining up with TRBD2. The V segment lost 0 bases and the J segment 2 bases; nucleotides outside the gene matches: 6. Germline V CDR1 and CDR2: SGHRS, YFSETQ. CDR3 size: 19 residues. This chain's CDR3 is CASSLAAGLAGGYTDTQYF. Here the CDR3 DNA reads TGCGCCAGCAGCTTGGCAGCGGGACTAGCGGGAGGGTACACAGATACGCAGTATTTT.

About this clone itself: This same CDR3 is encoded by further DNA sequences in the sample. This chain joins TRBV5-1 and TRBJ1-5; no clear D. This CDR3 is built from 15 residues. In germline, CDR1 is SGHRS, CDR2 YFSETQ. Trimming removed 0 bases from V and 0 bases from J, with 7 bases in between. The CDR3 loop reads CASSLAGNSNQPQHF. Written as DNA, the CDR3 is TGCGCCAGCAGCTTGGCAGGTAATAGCAATCAGCCCCAGCATTTT.

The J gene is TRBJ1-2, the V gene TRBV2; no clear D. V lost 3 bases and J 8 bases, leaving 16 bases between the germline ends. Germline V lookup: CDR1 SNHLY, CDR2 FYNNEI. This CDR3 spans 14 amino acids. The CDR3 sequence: CASSESHAPWGYTF. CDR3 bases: TGTGCCAGCAGTGAGTCCCACGCGCCGTGGGGCTACACCTTC.

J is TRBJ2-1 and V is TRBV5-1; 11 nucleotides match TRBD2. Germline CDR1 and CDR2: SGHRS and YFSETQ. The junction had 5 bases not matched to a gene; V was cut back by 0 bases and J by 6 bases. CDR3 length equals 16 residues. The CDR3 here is CASSLGVLAGGNEQFF. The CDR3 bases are TGCGCCAGCAGCTTGGGGGTTCTAGCGGGAGGCAATGAGCAGTTCTTC.

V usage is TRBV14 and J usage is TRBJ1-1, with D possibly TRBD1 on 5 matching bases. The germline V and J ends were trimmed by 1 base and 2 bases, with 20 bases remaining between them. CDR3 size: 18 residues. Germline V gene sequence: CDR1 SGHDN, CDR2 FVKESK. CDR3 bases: TGTGCCAGCAGCCAAGTCGTTGGGTCGTACAGGCCCAACACTGAAGCTTTCTTT. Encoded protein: CASSQVVGSYRPNTEAFF.

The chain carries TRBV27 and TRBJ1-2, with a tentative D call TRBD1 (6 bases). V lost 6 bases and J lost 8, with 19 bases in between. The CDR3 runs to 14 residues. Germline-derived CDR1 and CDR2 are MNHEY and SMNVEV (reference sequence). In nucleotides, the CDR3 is TGTGCCAGCAGCCAATTTCGGGGGGCGGGAGGCTACACCTTC. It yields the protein CASSQFRGAGGYTF.

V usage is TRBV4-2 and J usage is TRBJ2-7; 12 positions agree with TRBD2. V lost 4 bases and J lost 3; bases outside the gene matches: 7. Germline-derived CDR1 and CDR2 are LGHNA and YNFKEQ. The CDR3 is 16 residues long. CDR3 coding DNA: TGTGCCAGCAGCCCTCGGGGACTAGCGGGTGGCTACGAGCAGTACTTC. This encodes CASSPRGLAGGYEQYF.

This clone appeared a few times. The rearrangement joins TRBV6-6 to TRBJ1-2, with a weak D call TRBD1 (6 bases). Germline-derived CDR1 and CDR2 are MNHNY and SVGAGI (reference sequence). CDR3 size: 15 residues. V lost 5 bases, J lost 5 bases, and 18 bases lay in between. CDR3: CASSQDSLQRYGYTF. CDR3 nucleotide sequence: TGTGCCAGCAGTCAGGACAGCCTCCAACGTTATGGCTACACCTTC.

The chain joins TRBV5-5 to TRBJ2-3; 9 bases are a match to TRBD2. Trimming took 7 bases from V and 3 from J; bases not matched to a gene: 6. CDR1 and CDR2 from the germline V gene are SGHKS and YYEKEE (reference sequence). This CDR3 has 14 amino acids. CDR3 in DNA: TGTGCCAGCCAGGTCAGCGGGAGGACAGATACGCAGTATTTT. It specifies CASQVSGRTDTQYF.

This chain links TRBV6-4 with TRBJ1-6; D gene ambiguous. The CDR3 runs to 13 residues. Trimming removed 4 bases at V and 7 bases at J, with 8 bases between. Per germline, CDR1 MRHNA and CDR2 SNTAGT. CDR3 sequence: CASSVSRNSPLHF. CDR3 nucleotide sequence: TGTGCCAGCAGTGTATCACGGAATTCACCCCTCCACTTT.

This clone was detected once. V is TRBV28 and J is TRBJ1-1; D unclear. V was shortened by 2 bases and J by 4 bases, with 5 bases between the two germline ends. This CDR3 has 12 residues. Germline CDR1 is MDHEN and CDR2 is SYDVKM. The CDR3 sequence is CASSLGSTEAFF. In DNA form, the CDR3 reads TGTGCCAGCAGTTTAGGGAGCACTGAAGCTTTCTTT.

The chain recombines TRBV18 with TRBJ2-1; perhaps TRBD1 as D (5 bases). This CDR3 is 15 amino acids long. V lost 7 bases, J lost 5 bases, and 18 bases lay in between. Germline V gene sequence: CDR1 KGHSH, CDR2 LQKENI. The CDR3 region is CASLSNRRRNNEQFF. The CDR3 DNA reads TGTGCCAGCTTGTCTAACAGGAGACGGAACAATGAGCAGTTCTTC.

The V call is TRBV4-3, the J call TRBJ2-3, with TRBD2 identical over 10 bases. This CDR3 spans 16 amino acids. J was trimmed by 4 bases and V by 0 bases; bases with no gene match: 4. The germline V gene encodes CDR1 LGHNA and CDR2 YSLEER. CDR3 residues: CASSQETSGVSDTQYF. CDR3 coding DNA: TGCGCCAGCAGCCAAGAAACTAGCGGGGTCTCAGATACGCAGTATTTT.

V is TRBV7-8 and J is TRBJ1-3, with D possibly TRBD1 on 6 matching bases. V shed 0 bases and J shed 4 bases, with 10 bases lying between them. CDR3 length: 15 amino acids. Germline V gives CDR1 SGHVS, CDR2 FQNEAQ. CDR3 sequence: CASSLAAGQGNTIYF. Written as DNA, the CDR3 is TGTGCCAGCAGCTTAGCGGCTGGACAGGGAAACACCATATATTTT.

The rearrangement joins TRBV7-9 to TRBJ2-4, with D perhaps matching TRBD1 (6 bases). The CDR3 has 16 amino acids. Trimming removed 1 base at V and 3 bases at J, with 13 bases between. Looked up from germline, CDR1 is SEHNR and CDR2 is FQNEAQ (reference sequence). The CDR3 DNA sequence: TGTGCCAGCAGCTTAGGGGCAGGGGTCATCAAAAACATTCAGTACTTC. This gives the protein CASSLGAGVIKNIQYF.

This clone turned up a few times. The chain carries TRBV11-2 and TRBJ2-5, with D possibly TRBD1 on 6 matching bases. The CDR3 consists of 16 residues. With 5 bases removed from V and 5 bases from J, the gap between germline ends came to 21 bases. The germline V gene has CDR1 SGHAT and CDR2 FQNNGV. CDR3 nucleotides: TGTGCCAGCAGCCCTCCCTGGGGGCTTCAGTTTGAGACCCAGTACTTC. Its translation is CASSPPWGLQFETQYF.

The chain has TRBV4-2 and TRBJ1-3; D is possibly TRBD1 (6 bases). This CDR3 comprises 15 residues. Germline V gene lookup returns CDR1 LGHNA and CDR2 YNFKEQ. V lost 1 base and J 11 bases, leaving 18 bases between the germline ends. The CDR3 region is CASSQVNREFFPIYF. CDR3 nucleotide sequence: TGTGCCAGCAGCCAAGTGAACAGGGAGTTTTTCCCCATATATTTT.

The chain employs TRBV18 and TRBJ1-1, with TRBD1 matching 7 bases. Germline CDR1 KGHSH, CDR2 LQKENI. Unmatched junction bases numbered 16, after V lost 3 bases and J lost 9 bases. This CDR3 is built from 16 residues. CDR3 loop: CASSPAIDREGGKAFF. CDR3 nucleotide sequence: TGTGCCAGCTCACCCGCGATAGACAGGGAAGGTGGGAAAGCTTTCTTT.

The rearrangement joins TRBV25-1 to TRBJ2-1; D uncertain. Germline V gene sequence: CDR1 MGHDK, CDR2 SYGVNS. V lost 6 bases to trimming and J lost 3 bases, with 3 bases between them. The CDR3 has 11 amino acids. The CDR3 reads CASSFYNEQFF. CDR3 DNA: TGTGCCAGCAGCTTCTACAATGAGCAGTTCTTC.

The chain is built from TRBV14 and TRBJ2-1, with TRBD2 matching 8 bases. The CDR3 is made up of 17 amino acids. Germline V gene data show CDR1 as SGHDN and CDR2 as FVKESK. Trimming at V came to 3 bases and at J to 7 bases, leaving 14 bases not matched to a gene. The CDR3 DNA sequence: TGTGCCAGCAGCCACTCAAAAGGGACTAGTTCGTTGAATGAGCAGTTCTTC. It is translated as CASSHSKGTSSLNEQFF.

CDR3: CAISEGEQQNVGTEAFF. CDR3 coding DNA: TGTGCCATCAGTGAGGGCGAACAGCAGAACGTGGGCACTGAAGCTTTCTTT. This chain uses TRBV10-3 with TRBJ1-1; no clear D gene. The CDR3 is 17 residues long. The germline gives CDR1 ENHRY, CDR2 SYGVKD. Trimming pared 2 bases from V and 4 bases from J, leaving 20 bases between.

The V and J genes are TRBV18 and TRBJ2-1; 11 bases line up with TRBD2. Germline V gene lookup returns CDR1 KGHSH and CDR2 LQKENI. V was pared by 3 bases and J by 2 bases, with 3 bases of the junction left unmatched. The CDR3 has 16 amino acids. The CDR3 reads CASSPEGLAAYNEQFF. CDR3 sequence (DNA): TGTGCCAGCTCACCCGAGGGACTAGCGGCCTACAATGAGCAGTTCTTC.

CDR3 DNA sequence: TGTGCCAGCAGCCAAGTGCGGTCTACCTCCTACAATGAGCAGTTCTTC. Protein sequence: CASSQVRSTSYNEQFF. The rearrangement links TRBV4-2 to TRBJ2-1; D gene uncertain. The V and J ends lost 1 base and 0 bases respectively, with 10 bases between them. CDR1 is LGHNA and CDR2 is YNFKEQ in the germline V gene. The CDR3 runs 16 residues.

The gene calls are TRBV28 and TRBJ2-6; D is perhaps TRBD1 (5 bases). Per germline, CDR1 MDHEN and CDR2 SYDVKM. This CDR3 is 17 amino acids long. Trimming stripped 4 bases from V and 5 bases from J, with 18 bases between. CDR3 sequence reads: CASSSSIQGIWANVLTF. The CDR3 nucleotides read TGTGCCAGCAGTTCAAGCATCCAGGGAATCTGGGCCAACGTCCTGACTTTC.